This entry describes one T cell receptor beta chain. Its target is unknown. V dropped 7 bases and J dropped 1 base, with 14 bases sitting between them. The CDR3 has 14 amino acids. The germline CDR1 and CDR2 sequences are MNHEY and SMNVEV (reference sequence). This sample is drawn from a study of response to subunit inactivated influenza vaccine. Study-wide points: It was suggested by the authors that few new T cells are recruited by each seasonal influenza vaccination.

MiXCR was run by TCRdb on the RT-PCR reads, yielding one entry per CDR3 protein. The sample lists more than 150,000 distinct CDR3 sequences; around a tenth were seen once. The receptor comes from a man aged 50 to 59 who received an inactivated influenza vaccine. Sample: non-naive T cells sorted from PBMCs, taken on the day of vaccination. This chain uses TRBV27 with TRBJ2-7, with D tentatively TRBD1 (5 bases). CDR3 sequence: CASTRGPGSYEQYF. CDR3 in DNA: TGTGCCAGCACGCGTGGTCCAGGGTCCTACGAGCAGTACTTC.